These T cell receptor beta chains were read from a single sample in a study. TCRdb called the 5' RACE reads again in MiXCR, with one record for every CDR3 protein. The repertoire holds 9,500 to 15,000 distinct CDR3 sequences, with roughly half as singletons. Sequencing was carried out using tumor-infiltrating Tregs sorted from the breast tumor. Every receptor here comes from a female donor with breast cancer. CDR3s include the opening cysteine and the closing phenylalanine or tryptophan. The D gene is left open where the match is weak. Clone size is given for some rows only: seen once, a few or many times, or a class if the clone is expanded.

J gene | clone size | V gene | D gene | CDR3 DNA | CDR3 protein
TRBJ2-3 | . | TRBV20-1 | . | TGCAGTGCTAGAGTCCCAGCGGGTCGGGGAGATACGCAGTATTTT | CSARVPAGRGDTQYF
TRBJ2-2 | once | TRBV28 | TRBD2 | TGTGCCAGCAGTCCCTTGCGGGGGGGTCCGAACACCGGGGAGCTGTTTTTT | CASSPLRGGPNTGELFF
TRBJ1-6 | . | TRBV29-1 | . | TGCAGCGTTCTCGCAGATTCGAGTTCACCCCTCCACTTT | CSVLADSSSPLHF
TRBJ2-1 | few | TRBV6-5 | TRBD2 | TGTGCCAGCAGTACTACTAGCGGGAGGTCCTACAATGAGCAGTTCTTC | CASSTTSGRSYNEQFF
TRBJ1-3 | . | TRBV4-2 | TRBD1 | TGTGCCAGCAGCCAAGAACGTGCGACAGGGGGAATGCTCAGCTCTGGAAACACCATATATTTT | CASSQERATGGMLSSGNTIYF
TRBJ1-6 | . | TRBV7-6 | TRBD1 | TGTGCCAGCAGCTTAGCACGGACAGGGGGTAATTCACCCCTCCACTTT | CASSLARTGGNSPLHF
TRBJ1-5 | few | TRBV5-1 | TRBD1 | TGCGCCAGCAGCCCAACTGGGGACAGCCTTAGCAATCAGCCCCAGCATTTT | CASSPTGDSLSNQPQHF
TRBJ2-5 | . | TRBV20-1 | . | TGCAGTGCTAGAGATCTAGACGCGGAGACCCAGTACTTC | CSARDLDAETQYF
TRBJ2-5 | . | TRBV3-1 | . | TGTGCCAGCACCCCCCGAGGGAGGGAGACCCAGTACTTC | CASTPRGRETQYF
TRBJ2-5 | . | TRBV29-1 | . | TGCAGCGTCACCCCCGCGCAGACCCAGTACTTC | CSVTPAQTQYF
TRBJ2-4 | . | TRBV7-2 | . | TGTGCCAGCACCGACTCCCTTTGGGACATTCAGTACTTC | CASTDSLWDIQYF
TRBJ1-1 | . | TRBV10-3 | . | TGTGCCACGGGTAGGAGCCAGGGGAGGGCTGAAGCTTTCTTT | CATGRSQGRAEAFF
TRBJ1-2 | . | TRBV20-1 | . | TGCAGTGCTGTCAGAAGGGGTTGGGGTGGCTACACCTTC | CSAVRRGWGGYTF
TRBJ2-7 | . | TRBV10-3 | TRBD1 | TGTGCCATCAGTGAGGACAGGGACTACGAGCAGTACTTC | CAISEDRDYEQYF
TRBJ2-2 | . | TRBV30 | TRBD1 | TGTGCCTGGAGTGTAAGGACAGGGCCAATCACCGGGGAGCTGTTTTTT | CAWSVRTGPITGELFF
TRBJ2-2 | few | TRBV5-6 | TRBD2 | TGTGCCAGCAGCAAGGGACTAGCGGGAGACACCGGGGAGCTGTTTTTT | CASSKGLAGDTGELFF
TRBJ1-6 | . | TRBV7-8 | . | TGTGCCAGCAGCTTGGGGGGGAATTCACCCCTCCACTTT | CASSLGGNSPLHF
TRBJ2-3 | . | TRBV6-2/TRBV6-3 | TRBD1 | TGTGCCAGCAGATCCGGAGTCAGGGGGCGCGAGCCAGATACGCAGTATTTT | CASRSGVRGREPDTQYF
TRBJ2-1 | . | TRBV12-3/TRBV12-4 | . | TGTGCCAGCAGTTTAGCGGGAGTGCCATCTGAGCAGTTCTTC | CASSLAGVPSEQFF
TRBJ2-5 | medium-sized | TRBV7-2 | . | TGTGCCAGCAGTTTGGTGGAGACCCAGTACTTC | CASSLVETQYF
TRBJ2-3 | few | TRBV4-2 | TRBD2 | TGTGCCAGCAGCCAAGGGCGGGGCAGCGGGAGCCTGCGTGGCACAGATACGCAGTATTTT | CASSQGRGSGSLRGTDTQYF
TRBJ2-1 | . | TRBV5-1 | . | TGCGCCAGCAGCCCACAGGTCGGAGGGGCCTACAATGAGCAGTTCTTC | CASSPQVGGAYNEQFF
TRBJ1-1 | . | TRBV6-5 | . | TGTGCCAGCAGTTACCAACCAGGGTTTATGAACACTGAAGCTTTCTTT | CASSYQPGFMNTEAFF
TRBJ2-7 | once | TRBV20-1 | TRBD2 | TGCAGTGCTAGCACACCCGGGACTAGCGGGAGTGGCGAGCAGTACTTC | CSASTPGTSGSGEQYF
TRBJ2-5 | . | TRBV4-3 | . | TGCGCCAGACAAGAGACCCAGTACTTC | CARQETQYF
TRBJ2-1 | . | TRBV6-2/TRBV6-3 | TRBD2 | TGTGCCAGCAGTTACTCGTACATTCTAGCGGGAGGGCCCCAGAGCTCCTACAATGAGCAGTTCTTC | CASSYSYILAGGPQSSYNEQFF
TRBJ2-3 | few | TRBV20-1 | TRBD2 | TGCAGTGCTAGAGCTCTAGCGGGACGTCCCGGAGCAGATACGCAGTATTTT | CSARALAGRPGADTQYF
TRBJ1-1 | . | TRBV20-1 | . | TGCAGTGCTAGAGCCCCCCGAGTGGGGAACACTGAAGCTTTCTTT | CSARAPRVGNTEAFF
TRBJ1-4 | . | TRBV27 | . | TGTGCCAGCAGTCTATCCACAGGGCATCGGGAAAAACTGTTTTTT | CASSLSTGHREKLFF
TRBJ2-5 | . | TRBV20-1 | . | TGCAGTGCTAGAGATCTTTCAGGGGCTGAAGAGACCCAGTACTTC | CSARDLSGAEETQYF
TRBJ2-7 | . | TRBV20-1 | . | TGCAGTGCTGCTCGACTTGGCCTAACCTACGAGCAGTACTTC | CSAARLGLTYEQYF
TRBJ2-1 | . | TRBV7-2 | TRBD1 | TGTGCCAGCAGCTTATTGGGGACAGGGCCATCTCGTTACAATGAGCAGTTCTTC | CASSLLGTGPSRYNEQFF
TRBJ2-7 | . | TRBV5-4 | . | TGTGCCAGCAGCTTGGCCTCCGAGCAGTACTTC | CASSLASEQYF
TRBJ2-3 | medium-sized | TRBV6-6 | . | TGTGCCAGCCGGCTCAGGATTGACACAGATACGCAGTATTTT | CASRLRIDTDTQYF
TRBJ1-5 | . | TRBV12-3/TRBV12-4 | . | TGTGCCAGCAGTAAAATCAGTCTGGGGTTGGGGCCCCAGCATTTT | CASSKISLGLGPQHF
TRBJ2-5 | few | TRBV7-3 | . | TGTGCCAGCAGCCGGAGTAGTGTGGAGACCCAGTACTTC | CASSRSSVETQYF
TRBJ2-1 | . | TRBV11-2 | . | TGTGCCAGCAGCTTGTCCGGGGCACGGATATCCTCCTACAATGAGCAGTTCTTC | CASSLSGARISSYNEQFF
TRBJ2-7 | . | TRBV20-1 | . | TGCAGTGCAGCCACTAGAGGGGCCTTCGAGCAGTACTTC | CSAATRGAFEQYF
TRBJ1-4 | few | TRBV7-2 | . | TGTGCCAGCAGCTTAGCGTGGGGGGGTGAAAAACTGTTTTTT | CASSLAWGGEKLFF
TRBJ2-5 | . | TRBV7-9 | TRBD1 | TGTGCCAGCAGCGCCTCACAGGGGGCAGAGACCCAGTACTTC | CASSASQGAETQYF